The entry that follows covers one TCR beta chain sequence. Its antigen is unidentified. These data belong to a study of shared clonotypes between healthy human individuals. Overall study: The people who gave samples were two women and a few men aged 18 to 49. Study-wide results and limits: Memory subsets generally showed smaller estimated richness than naive subsets did.

The CDR3 extends over 15 amino acids. The V segment lost 6 bases and the J segment 9 bases; nucleotides outside the gene matches: 5. Germline CDR1 reads MNHNY; CDR2 reads SVGAGI (reference sequence). The method was immunoSEQ multiplex PCR; TCRdb's version includes in-frame clones alone and lacks a portion of them. The table has hundreds of thousands of clones, approximately 79% seen once. There were no recent acute infections or vaccinations among the donors, who were healthy HIV-negative adults. A split of CD4+ cells into CD45RA+ naive and CD45RA-negative memory subsets was performed. Sample: memory CD4+ T cells sorted from blood. Indicated subset: CD45RA-negative fraction. This chain connects TRBV6-6 to TRBJ2-1, with 16 positions matching TRBD2. The TCR sequence derives from a woman aged 25 to 45 in good health. The CDR3 sequence is CASSPGTSGRGEQFF. The CDR3 DNA reads as TGTGCCAGCAGCCCCGGGACTAGCGGGAGGGGTGAGCAGTTCTTC.